This is a list of T cell receptor beta chains from one sample in a study of T cell repertoires in cytomegalovirus infection. These receptors' antigens are unknown. TCRdb re-called the reads through MiXCR, storing one row per CDR3 protein. The sample contains roughly 860,000 distinct CDR3 sequences, approximately 29% of which appear only once. Sequenced material: cultured CD8+ T cells from PBMCs, taken from culture after CMV antigen stimulation. Receptor source: a human donor in good health (CMV status not recorded). Some clones in this sample may be carry-over from other donors' samples. CDR3s include the opening cysteine and the closing phenylalanine or tryptophan. A D gene is named only where the DNA matches it firmly. Part of the rows lack a size; the others show once, few, many or a class for expanded clones.

>NA|NA|TRBV4-1|TRBJ2-7|16
CASSPRPGSSSYEQNF
TGCGCCAGCAGCCCCAGACCGGGTTCATCCTCCTACGAGCAGAACTTC
>few|TRBD1|TRBV10-3|TRBJ2-2|12
CAIQGDTGELFF
TGTGCCATCCAGGGGGACACCGGGGAGCTGTTTTTT
>NA|NA|TRBV11-2|TRBJ2-3|16
CASSRASRLGGGTQYF
TGTGCCAGCAGCAGAGCGAGTAGGCTAGGAGGAGGCACGCAGTATTTT
>few|NA|TRBV9|TRBJ2-3|14
CASSSHLGTDTQYF
TGTGCCAGCAGCTCCCATTTAGGCACAGATACGCAGTATTTT
>few|NA|TRBV29-1|TRBJ2-7|13
CSVEDERSYEQYF
TGCAGCGTTGAAGATGAACGTTCCTACGAGCAGTACTTC
>NA|NA|TRBV6-2/TRBV6-3|TRBJ2-1|15
CASSYWDSRRDEQFF
TGTGCCAGCAGTTATTGGGACTCCCGGCGGGATGAGCAGTTCTTC
>NA|TRBD1|TRBV5-8|TRBJ1-1|15
CASSSGTGEVTEAFF
TGTGCCAGCAGCTCGGGGACAGGGGAGGTCACTGAAGCTTTCTTT
>NA|NA|TRBV28|TRBJ1-2|15
CASSIRGGRGYGYTF
TGTGCCAGCAGTATCCGGGGAGGCCGGGGCTATGGCTACACCTTC
>NA|NA|TRBV4-3|TRBJ2-3|18
CASSQGIGTIFAKDTQYF
TGCGCCAGCAGCCAAGGGATAGGGACAATCTTCGCCAAAGATACGCAGTATTTT
>NA|TRBD2|TRBV4-1|TRBJ2-2|20
CASSPYGLAGGPRGTGELFF
TGCGCCAGCAGCCCTTACGGACTAGCGGGGGGGCCTAGGGGCACCGGGGAGCTGTTTTTT
>NA|NA|TRBV6-6|TRBJ1-5|16
CASSLTTGTSYQPQHF
TGTGCCAGCAGTTTGACCACCGGGACAAGCTATCAGCCCCAGCATTTT
>NA|NA|TRBV6-2/TRBV6-3|TRBJ2-1|16
CASIPSVTELYNEQFF
TGTGCCAGCATTCCCTCCGTGACAGAGCTCTACAATGAGCAGTTCTTC
>many|TRBD1|TRBV25-1|TRBJ1-1|14
CASSEDRTRTEAFF
TGTGCCAGCAGTGAGGACAGGACCCGCACTGAAGCTTTCTTT
>NA|TRBD1|TRBV5-4|TRBJ1-2|15
CASSSRDRGFGGYTF
TGTGCCAGCAGCTCCCGGGACAGAGGATTCGGTGGCTACACCTTC
>few|TRBD2|TRBV7-9|TRBJ2-7|17
CASGPPRRLAKAYEQYF
TGTGCCAGCGGACCTCCCCGACGACTAGCGAAGGCCTACGAGCAGTACTTC
>NA|TRBD1|TRBV14|TRBJ1-2|17
CASSQDTWGTGDYGYTF
TGTGCCAGCAGCCAAGATACCTGGGGGACAGGAGACTATGGCTACACCTTC
>many|TRBD2|TRBV7-2|TRBJ2-3|15
CASSLVLAGGDTQYF
TGTGCCAGCAGCTTAGTCCTAGCGGGGGGAGATACGCAGTATTTT
>NA|NA|TRBV6-5|TRBJ2-5|17
CASSYSGLYRYQETQYF
TGTGCCAGCAGTTACTCGGGACTGTACCGCTACCAAGAGACCCAGTACTTC
>few|NA|TRBV7-2|TRBJ1-3|11
CASFDGNTIYF
TGTGCCAGCTTTGATGGAAACACCATATATTTT
>NA|NA|TRBV20-1|TRBJ2-2|11
CSAPSTGELFF
TGCAGTGCTCCATCTACCGGGGAGCTGTTTTTT